This is a list of T cell receptor beta chains from one sample in a study of post-analysis software for immune sequencing data. TCRdb fed the PCR reads into MiXCR, producing one record per CDR3 protein. The top ten hold less than 6% of the sample, which has a few hundred thousand distinct CDR3 sequences, approximately 31% seen once. Sequencing was done on a sample of blood. The receptor set was obtained from a girl aged 2 to 17 with multiple sclerosis. Each CDR3 is given with its conserved first and last residue. A D gene is named only where the DNA matches it firmly. Size values are once, few and many counts, or a class for expanded clones, and some rows have none.

v_call: TRBV3-1; clone_size: few; d_call: NA; j_call: TRBJ1-2; cdr3_nt: TGTGCCAGCAGCAGATCGGGTGGCTACACCTTC; cdr3_aa: CASSRSGGYTF
v_call: TRBV5-1; clone_size: once; d_call: TRBD1; j_call: TRBJ1-1; cdr3_nt: TGCGCCAGCAGCCAGGACAGGGGGGAAGCTTTCTTT; cdr3_aa: CASSQDRGEAFF
v_call: TRBV19; clone_size: once; d_call: NA; j_call: TRBJ2-1; cdr3_nt: TGTGCCAGTAGTATAAGCAGGAGACACAATGAGCAGTTCTTC; cdr3_aa: CASSISRRHNEQFF
v_call: TRBV7-2; clone_size: few; d_call: NA; j_call: TRBJ2-3; cdr3_nt: TGTGCCAGCAGCCCCGACTCGGCGGTGGGGGGAGATACGCAGTATTTT; cdr3_aa: CASSPDSAVGGDTQYF
v_call: TRBV3-1; clone_size: NA; d_call: NA; j_call: TRBJ1-1; cdr3_nt: TGTGCCAGCAGCGGCTGGGACGGGAACACTGAAGCTTTCTTT; cdr3_aa: CASSGWDGNTEAFF
v_call: TRBV5-5; clone_size: NA; d_call: TRBD1; j_call: TRBJ1-4; cdr3_nt: TGTGCCAGCAGCCGGACAGGGGGCTATAGTAATGAAAAACTGTTTTTT; cdr3_aa: CASSRTGGYSNEKLFF
v_call: TRBV20-1; clone_size: few; d_call: TRBD2; j_call: TRBJ2-1; cdr3_nt: TGCAGTGCTAGAGATGTAGCGGGGGGGCCGGAGATCAATGAGCAGTTCTTC; cdr3_aa: CSARDVAGGPEINEQFF
v_call: TRBV7-9; clone_size: NA; d_call: TRBD1; j_call: TRBJ1-2; cdr3_nt: TGTGCCAGCAGCTCCGGACAGGGGGCTGTTGGTGGCTACACCTTC; cdr3_aa: CASSSGQGAVGGYTF
v_call: TRBV7-6; clone_size: NA; d_call: TRBD1; j_call: TRBJ2-3; cdr3_nt: TGTGCCAGCAGCTCTGAACGACAGGGCGTACCAGATACGCAGTATTTT; cdr3_aa: CASSSERQGVPDTQYF
v_call: TRBV10-3; clone_size: NA; d_call: TRBD1; j_call: TRBJ1-6; cdr3_nt: TGTGCCATCAGCAGGACAGGGGAGGAACCCCTCCACTTT; cdr3_aa: CAISRTGEEPLHF
v_call: TRBV5-1; clone_size: few; d_call: NA; j_call: TRBJ1-5; cdr3_nt: TGCGCCAGCAGCCCCGGCGATCGGGGGTCGGATCAGCCCCAGCATTTT; cdr3_aa: CASSPGDRGSDQPQHF
v_call: TRBV10-3; clone_size: NA; d_call: TRBD2; j_call: TRBJ2-3; cdr3_nt: TGTGCCATCAGGAATGAAGCGGGGGGGCGAGATACGCAGTATTTT; cdr3_aa: CAIRNEAGGRDTQYF
v_call: TRBV20-1; clone_size: few; d_call: NA; j_call: TRBJ1-1; cdr3_nt: TGCAGTGCTAGTTCAGGCCACCTGAACACTGAAGCTTTCTTT; cdr3_aa: CSASSGHLNTEAFF
v_call: TRBV5-1; clone_size: NA; d_call: TRBD1; j_call: TRBJ2-5; cdr3_nt: TGCGCCAGCACCTTGGAAGGACAGGCGGGCGAGACCCAGTACTTC; cdr3_aa: CASTLEGQAGETQYF
v_call: TRBV14; clone_size: NA; d_call: TRBD1; j_call: TRBJ1-2; cdr3_nt: TGTGCCAGCAGCCTTACCCCGGGACAGACCCTCTATGGCTACACCTTC; cdr3_aa: CASSLTPGQTLYGYTF
v_call: TRBV21-1; clone_size: few; d_call: NA; j_call: TRBJ2-6; cdr3_nt: TGTGCCAGCCTCTCGGGGGCCTCTGGGGCCAACGTCCGGACTTTC; cdr3_aa: CASLSGASGANVRTF
v_call: TRBV6-5; clone_size: NA; d_call: NA; j_call: TRBJ1-2; cdr3_nt: TGTGCCAGCAGTTACAATGTCGAGTCTGGCTACACCTTC; cdr3_aa: CASSYNVESGYTF
v_call: TRBV20-1; clone_size: few; d_call: TRBD2; j_call: TRBJ2-3; cdr3_nt: TGCAGTGCTAGAGATCCTAGCGGGGGGGCGTCAGATACGCAGTATTTT; cdr3_aa: CSARDPSGGASDTQYF
v_call: TRBV6-1; clone_size: NA; d_call: NA; j_call: TRBJ1-5; cdr3_nt: TGTGCCAGCGGTCCGGGGGGCTCGAATCAGCCCCAGCATTTT; cdr3_aa: CASGPGGSNQPQHF